This T cell receptor beta chain was recovered during a study of T cell clones after liver transplantation. Overall study context: Post-transplant blood was tracked for graft-donor-reactive T cell clones identified in a pre-transplant mixed lymphocyte reaction. Findings and limits, study-wide: Rather than being deleted, graft donor-reactive T cells may have moved into the graft.

Per the germline V gene, CDR1 is SGHVS and CDR2 is FQNEAQ. The V and J ends lost 1 base and 5 bases respectively, with 15 bases between them. The CDR3 contains 15 residues. Note on this clone: No antigen is known for it.

Assay: immunoSEQ multiplex PCR; the TCRdb copy retains only in-frame clones and omits some. The table has tens of thousands of clones, roughly 70% seen once. The clonotype was recovered from a human patient who received a liver transplant. Some T cells may originate from the graft donor. Source: CD4+ T cells from blood, taken at the 22-month timepoint. This sequence joins TRBV7-8 and TRBJ2-7; D uncertain. This CDR3 reads CASSLGGGGLNEQYF. Written as DNA, the CDR3 is TGTGCCAGCAGCTTAGGGGGTGGTGGCCTAAACGAGCAGTACTTC.